The source of this T cell receptor beta chain is a study of T-cell reconstitution after alpha-beta-depleted transplantation in children (dated by TCRdb to about 2016). At the level of the whole study: T-cell immune reconstitution after TCRalphabeta/CD19-depleted allogeneic hematopoietic cell transplantation in children was quantitatively tracked in the study by means of TCR repertoire profiling.

V ends up 0 bases short and J 3 bases short, with an unmatched junction base count of 6. Counted from cysteine to phenylalanine, this CDR3 has 15 amino acids. The kept DNA is CDR3 alone, 45 bases in frame from the first base. The germline V gene (reference sequence) sets CDR1 to GTSNPN and CDR2 to SVGIG. Remarks on this clonotype: Its recognized antigen is unknown. The sample holds no much larger clone one base away, and base qualities are not on file.

The method was PCR. The data were produced on an Illumina HiSeq 2500. To normalize quantification of the TCRbeta repertoire, the TCR libraries were built with molecular barcoding that relied on unique molecular identifiers. TCRdb cleaned the public reads at Q25 with fastp, built clones with MiXCR and kept in-frame beta chains. CDR3 protein sequences are deduplicated, and each keeps its most common genes and DNA. This sample gives about 200,000 distinct CDR3 sequences in total; 13% to 15% of them show up just once. The ten largest clones take up about 12% of the sample. This sequence originates from a human donor who donated a stem cell graft to a child with acute lymphoblastic leukemia. Here the chain combines TRBV30 and TRBJ2-3, with 7 bases in between that match TRBD1. The sequencing used PBMCs from the stem cell graft donor, collected from the stem cell graft. The sequence in DNA is TGTGCCTGGAGTGTAGGGGGCAGCCCGACAGATACGCAGTATTTT. Its protein reads: CAWSVGGSPTDTQYF.